The clone carrying this TCR beta chain was picked up a small number of times. No antigen is known for it. Antigen-specific CD4+ T cells were expanded with viral peptide pools in the ViraFEST assay before sequencing. The authors isolated CD4+ T cells after roughly 10 days of culture. Vaccine administered to participants consisted of two doses of either BNT162b2 or mRNA-1273. Researchers reported culturing over 1.5 million PBMC in each well, adding roughly 10 IU/ml IL-2 and about 9.5 ug/ml peptides. V was trimmed by 0 bases and J by 0 bases, leaving 7 bases between them. Per germline, CDR1 SGHRS and CDR2 YFSETQ. This CDR3 has 15 amino acids. Libraries were prepared by immunoSEQ multiplex PCR; TCRdb keeps only in-frame clonotypes and omits some of them. The table includes some 70,000 clones, approximately 80% detected once. The data originate from a study of vaccination effects on CD4 cells after COVID-19.

Sequencing was performed on CD4+ T cells from PBMCs cultured with HCoV-229E spike peptides, taken after COVID-19 vaccination. The receptor comes from a human donor who received a COVID-19 vaccine. The chain joins TRBV5-1 to TRBJ1-3; no firm D call. The CDR3 nucleotides are TGCGCCAGCAGCTTGGATGGAGACTCTGGAAACACCATATATTTT. The encoded protein is CASSLDGDSGNTIYF.